This T cell receptor beta chain came from a study of blood T cells in healthy people across ages. Study-wide context: Every two T cells gave about one barcoded beta molecule via template switching.

A note on this clonotype: The antigen is undetermined.

Study-wide findings and caveats: When set beside aged donors, long-lived donors presented more naive CD4+ cells and higher diversity.

For the second PCR, which ran for 7 to 11 cycles, a sample-barcoded 5' primer and a J-beta primer mix were used. TCRdb redid the calling of the 5' RACE reads with MiXCR, one entry per CDR3 protein. The profile shows approximately 850,000 distinct CDR3 sequences, roughly 50% of them singletons. Sequencing was carried out using blood. This TCR was recovered from a young man in good health.

The CDR3 protein is CASSALISTATDTQYF. The CDR3 coding sequence is TGTGCCAGCAGCGCACTCATATCGACAGCCACAGATACGCAGTATTTT. The rearrangement uses TRBV7-9 and TRBJ2-3, with D perhaps matching TRBD1 (5 bases). Germline V gene data show CDR1 as SEHNR and CDR2 as FQNEAQ (reference sequence). The length of the CDR3 is 16 residues. V was trimmed by 5 bases and J by 2 bases, leaving 17 bases between them.